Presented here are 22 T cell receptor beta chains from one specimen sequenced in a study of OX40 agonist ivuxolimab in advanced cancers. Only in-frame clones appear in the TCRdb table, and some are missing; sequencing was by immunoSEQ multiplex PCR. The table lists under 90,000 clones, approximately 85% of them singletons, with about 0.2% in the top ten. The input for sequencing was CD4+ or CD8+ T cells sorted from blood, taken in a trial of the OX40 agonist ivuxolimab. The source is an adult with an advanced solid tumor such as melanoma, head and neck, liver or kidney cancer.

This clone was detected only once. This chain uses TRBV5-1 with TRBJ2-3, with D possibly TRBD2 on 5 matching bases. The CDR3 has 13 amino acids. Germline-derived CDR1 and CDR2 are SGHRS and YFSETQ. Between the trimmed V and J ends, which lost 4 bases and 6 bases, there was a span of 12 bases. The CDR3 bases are TGCGCCAGCAGCACAACTAGGCTCGATACGCAGTATTTT. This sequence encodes CASSTTRLDTQYF.

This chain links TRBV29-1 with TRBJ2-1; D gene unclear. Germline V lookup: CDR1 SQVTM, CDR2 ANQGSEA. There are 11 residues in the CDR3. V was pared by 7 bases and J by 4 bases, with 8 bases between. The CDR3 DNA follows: TGCAGCGGGGTTAGGTACAATGAGCAGTTCTTC. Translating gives CSGVRYNEQFF.

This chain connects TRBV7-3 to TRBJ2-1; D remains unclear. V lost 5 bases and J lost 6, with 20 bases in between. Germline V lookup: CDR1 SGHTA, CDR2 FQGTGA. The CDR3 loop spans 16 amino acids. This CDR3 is CASSLGSFSGVNEQFF. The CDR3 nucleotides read TGTGCCAGCAGCCTAGGGTCCTTTAGTGGGGTCAATGAGCAGTTCTTC.

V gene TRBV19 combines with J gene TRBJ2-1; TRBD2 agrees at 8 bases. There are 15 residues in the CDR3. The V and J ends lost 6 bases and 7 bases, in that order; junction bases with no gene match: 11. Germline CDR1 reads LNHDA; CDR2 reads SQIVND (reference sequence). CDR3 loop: CASSNSQRGKNEQFF. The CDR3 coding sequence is TGTGCCAGTAGCAACTCCCAGCGGGGGAAAAATGAGCAGTTCTTC.

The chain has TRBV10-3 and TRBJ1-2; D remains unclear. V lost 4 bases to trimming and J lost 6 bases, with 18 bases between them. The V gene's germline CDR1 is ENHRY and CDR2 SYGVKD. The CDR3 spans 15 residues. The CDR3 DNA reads TGTGCCATCAGTGGTTCCGGGCAAATCAACGATGGCTACACCTTC. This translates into CAISGSGQINDGYTF.

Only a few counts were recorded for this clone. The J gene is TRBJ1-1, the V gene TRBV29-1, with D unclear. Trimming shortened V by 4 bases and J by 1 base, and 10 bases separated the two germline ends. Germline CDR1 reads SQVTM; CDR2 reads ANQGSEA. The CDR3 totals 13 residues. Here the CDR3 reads CSVAPLPNTEAFF. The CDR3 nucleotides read TGCAGCGTTGCCCCTTTGCCGAACACTGAAGCTTTCTTT.

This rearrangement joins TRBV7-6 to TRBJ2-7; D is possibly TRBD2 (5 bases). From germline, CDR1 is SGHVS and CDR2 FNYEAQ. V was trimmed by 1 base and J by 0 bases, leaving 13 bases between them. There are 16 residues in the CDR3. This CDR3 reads CASSLVGGGDSYEQYF. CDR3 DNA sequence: TGTGCCAGCAGCTTAGTGGGCGGAGGAGACTCCTACGAGCAGTACTTC.

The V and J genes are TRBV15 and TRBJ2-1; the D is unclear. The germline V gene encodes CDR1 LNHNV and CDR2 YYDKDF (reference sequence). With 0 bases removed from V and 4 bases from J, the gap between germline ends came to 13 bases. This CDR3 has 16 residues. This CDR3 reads CATSREVINIYNEQFF. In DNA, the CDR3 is TGTGCCACCAGCAGAGAAGTGATTAATATTTACAATGAGCAGTTCTTC.

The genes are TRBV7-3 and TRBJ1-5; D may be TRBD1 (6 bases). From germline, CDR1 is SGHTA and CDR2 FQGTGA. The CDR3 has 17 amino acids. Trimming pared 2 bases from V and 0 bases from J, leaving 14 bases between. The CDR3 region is CASSLLRQVLSNQPQHF. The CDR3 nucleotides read TGTGCCAGCAGCTTATTAAGACAGGTCCTTAGCAATCAGCCCCAGCATTTT.

CDR3 loop: CASHTSSTRELFF. In DNA form, the CDR3 reads TGTGCCAGCCACACCAGTTCTACCCGGGAGCTGTTTTTT. The rearrangement links TRBV18 to TRBJ2-2; D unresolved. V lost 8 bases and J 9 bases, leaving 16 bases between the germline ends. This CDR3 has 13 residues. Germline V lookup: CDR1 KGHSH, CDR2 LQKENI.

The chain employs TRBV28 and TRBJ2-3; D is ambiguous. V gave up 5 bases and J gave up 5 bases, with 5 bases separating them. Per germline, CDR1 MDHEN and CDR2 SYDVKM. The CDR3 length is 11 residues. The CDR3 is CASSTRDTQYF. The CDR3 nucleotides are TGTGCCAGCAGTACCCGAGATACGCAGTATTTT.

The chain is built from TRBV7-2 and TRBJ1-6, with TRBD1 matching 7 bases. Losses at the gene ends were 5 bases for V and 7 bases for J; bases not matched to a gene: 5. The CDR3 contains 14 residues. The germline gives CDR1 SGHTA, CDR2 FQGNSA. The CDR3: CASSQGTANSPLHF. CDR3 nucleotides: TGTGCCAGCAGCCAAGGGACAGCAAATTCACCCCTCCACTTT.

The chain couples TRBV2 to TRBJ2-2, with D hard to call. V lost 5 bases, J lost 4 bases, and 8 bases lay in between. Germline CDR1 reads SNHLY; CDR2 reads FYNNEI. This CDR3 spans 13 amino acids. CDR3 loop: CASSRTSTGELFF. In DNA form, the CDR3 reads TGTGCCAGCAGTAGGACCTCCACCGGGGAGCTGTTTTTT.

This CDR3 is CAWPLQGSHEQYF. The CDR3 DNA is TGTGCCTGGCCCCTACAGGGTTCCCACGAGCAGTACTTC. The rearrangement joins TRBV30 to TRBJ2-7; D possibly corresponds to TRBD1 (6 bases). With 5 bases removed from V and 5 bases from J, the gap between germline ends came to 16 bases. Germline V gives CDR1 GTSNPN, CDR2 SVGIG (reference sequence). The CDR3 contains 13 residues.

The CDR3 region is CASSLEHRFRVRHF. DNA of the CDR3: TGTGCCAGCAGTTTAGAACACCGATTTCGAGTTCGGCATTTT. The chain links TRBV28 to TRBJ1-5, with D hard to call. Germline assignment: CDR1 MDHEN and CDR2 SYDVKM. V was pared by 2 bases and J by 15 bases, with 20 bases between. This CDR3 region has 14 residues.

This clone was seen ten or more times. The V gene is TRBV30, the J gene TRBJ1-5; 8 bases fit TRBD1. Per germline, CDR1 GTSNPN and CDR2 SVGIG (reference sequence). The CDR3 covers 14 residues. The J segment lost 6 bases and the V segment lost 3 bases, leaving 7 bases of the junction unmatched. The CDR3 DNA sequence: TGTGCCTGGAGACCAGGGGGCATGGGTCAGCCCCAGCATTTT. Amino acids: CAWRPGGMGQPQHF. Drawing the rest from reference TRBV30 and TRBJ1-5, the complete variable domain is SQTIHQWPATLVQPVGSPLSLECTVEGTSNPNLYWYRQAAGRGLQLLFYSVGIGQISSEVPQNLSASRPQDRQFILSSKKLLLSDSGFYLCAWRPGGMGQPQHFGDGTRLSIL.

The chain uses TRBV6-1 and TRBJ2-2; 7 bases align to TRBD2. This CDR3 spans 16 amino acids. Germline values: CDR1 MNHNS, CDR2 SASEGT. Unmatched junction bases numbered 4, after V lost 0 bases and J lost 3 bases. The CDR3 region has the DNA TGTGCCAGCAGTGAAGCGCTGGGGGGGTACACCGGGGAGCTGTTTTTT. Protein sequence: CASSEALGGYTGELFF.

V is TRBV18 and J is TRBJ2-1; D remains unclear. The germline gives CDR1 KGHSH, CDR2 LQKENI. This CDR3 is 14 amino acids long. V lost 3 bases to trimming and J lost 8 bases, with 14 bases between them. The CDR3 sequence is CASSPATRADEQFF. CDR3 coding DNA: TGTGCCAGCTCACCCGCGACCCGGGCAGATGAGCAGTTCTTC.

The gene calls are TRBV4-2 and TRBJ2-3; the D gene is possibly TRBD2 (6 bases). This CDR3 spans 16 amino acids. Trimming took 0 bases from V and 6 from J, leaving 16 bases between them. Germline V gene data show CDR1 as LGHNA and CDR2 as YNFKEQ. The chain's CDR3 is CASSQERRDRGDTQYF. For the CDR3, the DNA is TGTGCCAGCAGCCAAGAGCGGCGGGATCGGGGGGATACGCAGTATTTT.

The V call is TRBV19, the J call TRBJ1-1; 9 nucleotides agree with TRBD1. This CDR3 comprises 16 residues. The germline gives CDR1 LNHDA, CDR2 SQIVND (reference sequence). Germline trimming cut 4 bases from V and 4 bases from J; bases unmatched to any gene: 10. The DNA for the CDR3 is TGTGCCAGTAGTAAGAGGGACAGGGACACGGGCACTGAAGCTTTCTTT. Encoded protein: CASSKRDRDTGTEAFF.

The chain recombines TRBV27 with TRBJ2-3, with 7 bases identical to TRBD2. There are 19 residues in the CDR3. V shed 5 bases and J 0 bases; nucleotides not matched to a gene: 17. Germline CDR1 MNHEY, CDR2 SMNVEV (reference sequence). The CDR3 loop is CASSQGWTRRFSSTDTQYF. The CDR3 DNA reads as TGTGCCAGCAGTCAGGGTTGGACTAGAAGGTTCTCTAGCACAGATACGCAGTATTTT.

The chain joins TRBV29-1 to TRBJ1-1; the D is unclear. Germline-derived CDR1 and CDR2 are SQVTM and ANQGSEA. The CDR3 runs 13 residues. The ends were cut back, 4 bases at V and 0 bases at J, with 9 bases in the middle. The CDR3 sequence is CSVVWTMNTEAFF. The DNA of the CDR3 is TGCAGCGTTGTATGGACCATGAACACTGAAGCTTTCTTT.